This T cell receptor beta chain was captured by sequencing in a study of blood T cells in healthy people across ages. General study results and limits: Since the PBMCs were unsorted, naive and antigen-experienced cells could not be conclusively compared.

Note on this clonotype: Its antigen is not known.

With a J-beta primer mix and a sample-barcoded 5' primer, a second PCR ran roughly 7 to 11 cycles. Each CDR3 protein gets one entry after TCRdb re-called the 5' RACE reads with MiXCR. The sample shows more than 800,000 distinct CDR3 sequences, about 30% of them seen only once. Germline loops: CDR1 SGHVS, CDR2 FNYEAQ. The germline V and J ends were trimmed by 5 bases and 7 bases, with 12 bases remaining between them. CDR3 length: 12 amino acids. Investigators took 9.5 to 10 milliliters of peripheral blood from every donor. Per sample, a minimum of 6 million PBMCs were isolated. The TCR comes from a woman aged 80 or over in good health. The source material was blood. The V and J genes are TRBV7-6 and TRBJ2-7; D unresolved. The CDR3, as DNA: TGTGCCAGCAGCGCGGATTGGATAGAGCAGTACTTC. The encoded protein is CASSADWIEQYF. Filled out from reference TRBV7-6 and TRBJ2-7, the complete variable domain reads GAGVSQSPRYKVTKRGQDVALRCDPISGHVSLYWYRQALGQGPEFLTYFNYEAQQDKSGLPNDRFSAERPEGSISTLTIQRTEQRDSAMYRCASSADWIEQYFGPGTRLTVT.